This entry features one T cell receptor beta chain sequence. It was CCR7+ PD-1+ TIGIT+ early memory CD8+ T cells with exhausted-like traits that constituted TPEX cells. The data derive from a study of human CD8 memory T cell subsets. Germline assignment: CDR1 MDHEN and CDR2 SYDVKM. The CDR3 has 15 residues. UMI-labeled 5' RACE yielded the TCR beta libraries. TCRdb reanalyzed the 5' RACE reads and collapses them to one entry per CDR3 protein, without DNA. The sample holds about 6,500 distinct CDR3 sequences. Sequenced input: CD8+ T cells from PBMCs. The rearrangement joins TRBV28 to TRBJ2-7. The sequence derives from a human donor in good health. CDR3 residues: CASSFGFSLSDEQYF.